This TCR beta chain was documented in a study of cytomegalovirus exposure and HLA in healthy donors. Study findings and constraints: For most TCR beta V segments, an earlier analysis put the productive rate at about 87% or about 30% of the time. Analyzed later, most CMV-associated TCR beta chains appeared HLA-restricted. Analyzed later, association rates of TCRs varied across HLA loci, with DRB1 most and HLA-C fewest.

With 60 Vbeta and 13 Jbeta primers, the PCR was carried out. Clones were read by immunoSEQ multiplex PCR, and TCRdb kept only the in-frame ones, dropping some. The sample has about 140,000 clones, approximately 80% seen once. A note on this clone: What it binds is unknown.

Germline loops: CDR1 SNHLY, CDR2 FYNNEI. The CDR3 contains 15 residues. The V end lost 2 bases, the J end lost 7 bases, and 15 bases lay between the germline ends. The sample consisted of PBMCs. The rearrangement links TRBV2 to TRBJ2-1; tentatively, D is TRBD2 (6 bases). This receptor was obtained from a male donor in good health and CMV-seronegative. CDR3 nucleotide sequence: TGTGCCAGCAGTGAACCGATGGGGGGTTTTAATGAGCAGTTCTTC. Its translation is CASSEPMGGFNEQFF.